The 18 T cell receptor beta chains reported below all come from one sample, sequenced in a study of blood T cell repertoires in COVID-19. Produced via immunoSEQ multiplex PCR; TCRdb's table is partial and in-frame only. The sample includes some 190,000 clones, under 90% seen only once; the top ten take about 10%. Sequenced input: peripheral blood. All receptors derive from an elderly woman with active or convalescent COVID-19.

The chain joins TRBV11-2 to TRBJ2-1, with a tentative D call TRBD1 (5 bases). Germline CDR1 SGHAT, CDR2 FQNNGV. V lost 0 bases and J lost 15, with 15 bases in between. The CDR3 length is 13 residues. As DNA, the CDR3 is TGTGCCAGCAGCTTAGAGGCAGGGCATATCGCGTTCTTC. This encodes CASSLEAGHIAFF. Using reference TRBV11-2 and TRBJ2-1 for the parts outside the CDR3, the full variable domain is EAGVAQSPRYKIIEKRQSVAFWCNPISGHATLYWYQQILGQGPKLLIQFQNNGVVDDSQLPKDRFSAERLKGVDSTLKIQPAKLEDSAVYLCASSLEAGHIAFFGPGTRLTVL.

The chain couples TRBV5-4 to TRBJ1-5; perhaps TRBD1 as D (5 bases). This CDR3 is 16 amino acids long. Trimming stripped 4 bases from V and 10 bases from J, with 24 bases between. Germline V gene lookup returns CDR1 SGHNT and CDR2 YYREEE (reference sequence). The CDR3 region has the DNA TGTGCCAGCAGCCCCAGCCCGGGACGGGGGGGATCACCCCAGCATTTT. The encoded protein is CASSPSPGRGGSPQHF.

The chain combines TRBV6-6 with TRBJ1-4, with D unresolved. Trimming took 10 bases from V and 6 from J, leaving 18 bases between them. CDR3 length equals 14 residues. Germline V gene data show CDR1 as MNHNY and CDR2 as SVGAGI (reference sequence). CDR3 amino acids: CATLRRDSYEKLFF. The CDR3 coding sequence is TGTGCCACCCTCCGCCGGGATTCTTATGAAAAACTGTTTTTT.

A few counts support this clone. The chain combines TRBV18 with TRBJ1-1; D is ambiguous. Trimming cost V 5 bases and J 4 bases, with 11 bases left between them. This CDR3 spans 13 amino acids. CDR1 is KGHSH, CDR2 LQKENI, per germline. Here the CDR3 DNA reads TGTGCCAGCTCAGGACCGGGAGGCACTGAAGCTTTCTTT. Translating gives CASSGPGGTEAFF.

The CDR3 DNA is TGTGCCAGTAGTCCCCACGCAGGTAGCTCCTACAATGAGCAGTTCTTC. It is translated as CASSPHAGSSYNEQFF. The chain has TRBV19 and TRBJ2-1; D remains ambiguous. The CDR3 totals 16 residues. The germline gives CDR1 LNHDA, CDR2 SQIVND (reference sequence). V was clipped by 5 bases and J by 0 bases, with 14 bases between them.

The V and J genes are TRBV19 and TRBJ1-2, with D possibly matching TRBD1 (5 bases). There are 16 residues in the CDR3. Trimming took off 4 bases at V and 0 bases at J, with 15 bases between the two ends. Germline V gene sequence: CDR1 LNHDA, CDR2 SQIVND (reference sequence). The CDR3 coding sequence is TGTGCCAGTAGTACTCAAGGAGGGGTAACTAACTATGGCTACACCTTC. Protein sequence: CASSTQGGVTNYGYTF. Full variable domain (remainder filled in from reference TRBV19 and TRBJ1-2): DGGITQSPKYLFRKEGQNVTLSCEQNLNHDAMYWYRQDPGQGLRLIYYSQIVNDFQKGDIAEGYSVSREKKESFPLTVTSAQKNPTAFYLCASSTQGGVTNYGYTFGSGTRLTVV.

In DNA form, the CDR3 reads TGTGCCAGCAGTGAACGGGACAGGGAAAGTCAGCCCCAGCATTTT. Its translation is CASSERDRESQPQHF. V usage is TRBV6-1 and J usage is TRBJ1-5, with TRBD1 matching 9 bases. Germline V gives CDR1 MNHNS, CDR2 SASEGT. V lost 2 bases and J lost 6; bases outside the gene matches: 5. This CDR3 comprises 15 residues.

This clone was recorded many times. The chain joins TRBV5-6 to TRBJ1-5; D is possibly TRBD1 (5 bases). The germline V and J ends were trimmed by 0 bases and 1 base, with 11 bases remaining between them. This CDR3 is built from 16 residues. Germline CDR1 SGHDT, CDR2 YYEEEE. The CDR3 DNA is TGTGCCAGCAGCTTGGGGGGGGACGTCAGCAATCAGCCCCAGCATTTT. Translated, it gives CASSLGGDVSNQPQHF.

This chain connects TRBV10-2 to TRBJ2-1, with TRBD2 matching over 14 bases. This CDR3 has 16 residues. V dropped 1 base and J dropped 8; count of bases not matched to a gene: 4. From germline, CDR1 is WSHSY and CDR2 SAAADI. The CDR3, as DNA: TGCGCCAGCAGTGAGTTACGACTAGCGGGAGGGGATGAGCAGTTCTTC. This sequence encodes CASSELRLAGGDEQFF.

This clone showed up just a few times. The J gene is TRBJ2-7, the V gene TRBV7-6; D is undetermined. The CDR3 sequence is 14 residues long. Germline V gene lookup returns CDR1 SGHVS and CDR2 FNYEAQ. Between the trimmed V and J ends, which lost 1 base and 6 bases, there was a span of 13 bases. The CDR3 DNA reads as TGTGCCAGCAGCTTAGACCCAGGAATCTCCGAGCAGTACTTC. Amino acids: CASSLDPGISEQYF.

This chain links TRBV5-1 with TRBJ1-2, with 10 bases identical to TRBD1. This CDR3 is 15 amino acids long. The germline CDR1 and CDR2 sequences are SGHRS and YFSETQ. With V trimmed by 7 bases and J by 8 bases, 14 bases remained unmatched. CDR3 protein: CASATGTGDSAGYTF. The CDR3 DNA is TGCGCCAGCGCTACCGGGACAGGGGACAGCGCAGGCTACACCTTC.

The V gene is TRBV7-2, the J gene TRBJ2-1; 9 bases match TRBD2. This CDR3 is built from 18 residues. CDR1 SGHTA and CDR2 FQGNSA come from the germline V gene. V lost 5 bases, J lost 0 bases, and 11 bases stayed unmatched. CDR3 coding DNA: TGTGCCAGCAGCCAGCGAAGTGGTAGCGGGAGCTCCTACAATGAGCAGTTCTTC. Amino acid sequence: CASSQRSGSGSSYNEQFF.

This chain joins TRBV5-1 and TRBJ2-1, with D possibly being TRBD1 (6 bases). Germline-derived CDR1 and CDR2 are SGHRS and YFSETQ. V lost 4 bases to trimming and J lost 1 base, with 9 bases between them. The CDR3 runs 14 residues. This chain's CDR3 is CASSPGVSYNEQFF. The CDR3 DNA reads TGCGCCAGCAGCCCAGGGGTTTCCTACAATGAGCAGTTCTTC.

The rearrangement uses TRBV19 and TRBJ1-5, with TRBD1 matching 7 bases. The CDR3 length is 14 residues. Germline CDR1 is LNHDA and CDR2 is SQIVND (reference sequence). Trimming cost V 2 bases and J 5 bases; bases outside gene matches: 3. The CDR3: CASSIIGGDQPQHF. CDR3 in DNA: TGTGCCAGTAGTATAATAGGGGGCGATCAGCCCCAGCATTTT. The variable domain in full, completed from reference TRBV19 and TRBJ1-5, reads DGGITQSPKYLFRKEGQNVTLSCEQNLNHDAMYWYRQDPGQGLRLIYYSQIVNDFQKGDIAEGYSVSREKKESFPLTVTSAQKNPTAFYLCASSIIGGDQPQHFGDGTRLSIL.

This rearrangement joins TRBV6-5 to TRBJ2-7; 8 bases fit TRBD1. Germline CDR1 is MNHEY and CDR2 is SVGAGI. V was clipped by 0 bases and J by 2 bases; unmatched bases: 3. This CDR3 has 15 residues. As DNA, the CDR3 is TGTGCCAGCAGTTACTCGCCAGGGGGCACCTACGAGCAGTACTTC. Its translation: CASSYSPGGTYEQYF.

The V call is TRBV5-6, the J call TRBJ2-3, with 12 bases aligning to TRBD2. The CDR3 runs to 16 residues. Per the germline V gene, CDR1 is SGHDT and CDR2 is YYEEEE. Unmatched junction bases numbered 9, after V lost 4 bases and J lost 6 bases. CDR3 in DNA: TGTGCCAGCAGCCTTCTAGCGGGAGGGCCAATTGATACGCAGTATTTT. Its protein product is CASSLLAGGPIDTQYF.

The V call is TRBV14, the J call TRBJ1-1; no definite D call. The V gene's germline CDR1 is SGHDN and CDR2 FVKESK. V gave up 1 base and J gave up 6 bases, with 12 bases separating them. There are 14 residues in the CDR3. The CDR3 DNA is TGTGCCAGCAGCCAAGTCGGAGGGTCTGCTGAAGCTTTCTTT. This codes for CASSQVGGSAEAFF.

This chain connects TRBV5-5 to TRBJ1-3; D gene ambiguous. Per germline, CDR1 SGHKS and CDR2 YYEKEE (reference sequence). The V gene lost 1 base and the J gene lost 4 bases, with 15 bases spanning the gap. CDR3 length: 16 residues. CDR3 bases: TGTGCCAGCAGCTTGCAGTCCGATGCCCAAGGAAACACCATATATTTT. It translates to CASSLQSDAQGNTIYF.